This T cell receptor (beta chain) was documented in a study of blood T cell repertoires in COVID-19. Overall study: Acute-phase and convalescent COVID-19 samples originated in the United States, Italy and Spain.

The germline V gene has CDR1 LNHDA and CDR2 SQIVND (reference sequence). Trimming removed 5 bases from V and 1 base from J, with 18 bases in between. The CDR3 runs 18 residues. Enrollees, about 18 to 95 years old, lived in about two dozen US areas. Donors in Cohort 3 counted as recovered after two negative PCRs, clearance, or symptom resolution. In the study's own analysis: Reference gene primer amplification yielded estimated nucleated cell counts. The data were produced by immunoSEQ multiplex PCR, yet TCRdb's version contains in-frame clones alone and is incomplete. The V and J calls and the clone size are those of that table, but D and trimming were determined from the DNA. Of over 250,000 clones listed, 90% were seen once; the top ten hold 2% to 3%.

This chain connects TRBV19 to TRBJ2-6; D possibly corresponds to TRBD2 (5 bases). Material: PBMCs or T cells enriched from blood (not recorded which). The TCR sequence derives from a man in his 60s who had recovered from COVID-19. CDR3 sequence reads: CASSADEGLSSGANVLTF. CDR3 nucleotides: TGTGCCAGTAGTGCGGACGAGGGCTTATCATCTGGGGCCAACGTCCTGACTTTC.